These 9 T cell receptor beta chains were sequenced from one sample in a study of post-analysis software for immune sequencing data (dated by TCRdb to the mid-2010s). These receptors' antigens are unknown. Overall study outcomes, separate from this receptor: Four to six TRBV segments, including TRBV5-6, TRBV5-1 and TRBV20-1, were significantly more frequent in patients than controls.

The method behind the library was PCR. These reads were obtained on an Illumina HiSeq 2500. To reduce PCR and sequencing biases, unique molecular identifiers were built into the TCR beta cDNA libraries. Starting from the raw public reads, TCRdb applied fastp trimming at Q25, assembled clones with MiXCR and retained in-frame beta chains. Every distinct CDR3 protein forms one entry, paired with its most common genes and DNA. The sample profile shows 600,000 to 700,000 distinct CDR3 sequences; around 64% of them were found once. Around 11% of the sample belongs to the ten largest clones. Input material: blood. These receptors all come from a girl aged 2-9 years with multiple sclerosis.

This clonotype was recorded a few times. The gene calls are TRBV20-1 and TRBJ2-3, with D perhaps assigned TRBD1 or TRBD2 (5 bases each). This CDR3 region has 12 residues. Germline CDR1 and CDR2: DFQATT and SNEGSKA (reference sequence). Trimming shortened V by 3 bases and J by 6 bases, and 10 bases separated the two germline ends. The CDR3 spells CSASPEGDTQYF. The DNA for the CDR3 is TGCAGTGCTAGCCCCGAGGGGGATACGCAGTATTTT.

V gene TRBV5-1 combines with J gene TRBJ2-3; D is undetermined. Trimming cost V 2 bases and J 2 bases, with 12 bases left between them. The CDR3 is 15 residues long. CDR1 and CDR2 from the germline V gene are SGHRS and YFSETQ. CDR3 sequence reads: CASSFGSLSTDTQYF. The CDR3 bases are TGCGCCAGCAGCTTTGGCAGCCTATCCACAGATACGCAGTATTTT.

This clonotype was seen a few times. This sequence joins TRBV6-5 and TRBJ2-7, with 9 nucleotides matching TRBD2. CDR3 size: 18 residues. Germline V lookup: CDR1 MNHEY, CDR2 SVGAGI. Losses at the gene ends were 6 bases for V and 0 bases for J; bases not matched to a gene: 15. CDR3 residues: CASSSRIAGDMPSYEQYF. CDR3 DNA: TGTGCCAGCAGCTCTCGGATAGCGGGAGACATGCCCTCCTACGAGCAGTACTTC.

This clonotype has only a few counts. The chain is built from TRBV5-1 and TRBJ2-3; no definite D call. This CDR3 is 12 amino acids long. CDR1 is SGHRS and CDR2 is YFSETQ in the germline V gene. The germline V and J ends were trimmed by 2 bases and 5 bases, with 6 bases remaining between them. DNA of the CDR3: TGCGCCAGCAGCTTAACAGAAGATACGCAGTATTTT. Protein sequence: CASSLTEDTQYF.

The chain recombines TRBV29-1 with TRBJ2-1; a possible D gene is TRBD1 (5 bases). CDR1 and CDR2 from the germline V gene are SQVTM and ANQGSEA. CDR3 length: 11 residues. V was cut by 5 bases and J by 5 bases, with 7 bases left in between. CDR3 residues: CSVSRDNEQFF. The CDR3 DNA follows: TGCAGCGTTTCCAGGGACAATGAGCAGTTCTTC.

This chain connects TRBV6-6 to TRBJ2-3, with D tentatively TRBD2 (5 bases). This CDR3 has 15 residues. CDR1 and CDR2 (germline): MNHNY, SVGAGI (reference sequence). V was cut by 5 bases and J by 4 bases, with 16 bases left in between. The CDR3 is CASSRSRGIADTQYF. CDR3 coding DNA: TGTGCCAGCAGTCGCTCACGGGGAATAGCAGATACGCAGTATTTT.

The DNA for the CDR3 is TGTGCCAGCAGCTTAGGACCCAGCAGGTCCTACAATGAGCAGTTCTTC. Amino acids: CASSLGPSRSYNEQFF. V is TRBV11-2 and J is TRBJ2-1; no reliable D call. There are 16 residues in the CDR3. Germline CDR1 reads SGHAT; CDR2 reads FQNNGV. With 1 base removed from V and 1 base from J, the gap between germline ends came to 11 bases.

The CDR3 bases are TGTGCCAGCAGTGGGGGGCCAGCCCCCAAAAACATTCAGTACTTC. Residues: CASSGGPAPKNIQYF. This chain connects TRBV6-2 or TRBV6-3 to TRBJ2-4; D may correspond to TRBD1 or TRBD2 (6 bases each). The CDR3 totals 15 residues. V lost 5 bases to trimming and J lost 2 bases, with 13 bases between them. Germline loops: CDR1 MNHEY, CDR2 SVGEGT.

The chain carries TRBV29-1 and TRBJ2-1; 10 bases map to TRBD2. Per germline, CDR1 SQVTM and CDR2 ANQGSEA. V was pared by 8 bases and J by 4 bases, with 8 bases of the junction left unmatched. This CDR3 has 14 residues. CDR3 DNA: TGCAGCTTCCGGACTAGCGGAGCATACAATGAGCAGTTCTTC. It is translated as CSFRTSGAYNEQFF.